Given below is one T cell receptor (beta chain) in context. These data originate in a study of blood T cell repertoires in COVID-19. Source study methods: Estimated nucleated cell counts came from reference gene primer amplification. TCRdb's table, derived via immunoSEQ multiplex PCR, lists solely in-frame clones and lacks some. V and J calls plus clone size are reproduced from that table; the DNA served to infer D and trimming. The sample gives about 120,000 clones, over 75% of which show up once; about 4.2% is in the top ten. Germline V gene data show CDR1 as SGHNT and CDR2 as YENEEA. V was pared by 5 bases and J by 4 bases, with 4 bases of the junction left unmatched. CDR3 length: 14 residues.

Source material: peripheral blood. The chain uses TRBV11-3 and TRBJ2-5, with 10 bases aligning to TRBD1. The receptor comes from a woman in her seventies with acute or convalescent COVID-19. The CDR3: CASSSGQGGETQYF. In nucleotides, the CDR3 is TGTGCCAGCAGCAGCGGACAGGGGGGAGAGACCCAGTACTTC.